The rows below give T cell receptor beta chains drawn from one sample of a study of T cells in Graves' hyperthyroidism and ophthalmopathy. TCRdb independently ran MiXCR on the multiplex PCR reads; one entry per CDR3 protein. This sample has about 37,000 distinct CDR3 sequences, with 50% to 55% found just once. Sequenced: blood. The receptors originated from a man in his forties with Graves' ophthalmopathy. CDR3s include the opening cysteine and the closing phenylalanine or tryptophan. The D gene is left open where the match is weak. Expanded clones are given a class, and other clones once, few, many or no size at all.

CDR3 | DNA | V | size | J | D | length
CASSEGQGHF | TGTGCCAGCAGTGAAGGGCAGGGCCACTTC | TRBV27 | - | TRBJ2-7 | - | 10
CASSPGQAGNTGELFF | TGTGCCAGCAGCCCCGGACAAGCTGGAAACACCGGGGAGCTGTTTTTT | TRBV9 | - | TRBJ2-2 | - | 16
CAGTGRGPGNIQYF | TGCGCCGGCACTGGCCGGGGGCCTGGAAACATTCAGTACTTC | TRBV5-4 | - | TRBJ2-4 | - | 14
CASSQGPSTDTQFF | TGTGCCAGCAGCCAAGGGCCTTCCACAGATACGCAGTTCTTC | TRBV7-8 | - | TRBJ2-1 | - | 14
CASGMEPRGTDTQYF | TGCGCCAGCGGCATGGAACCACGGGGCACAGATACGCAGTATTTT | TRBV5-1 | - | TRBJ2-3 | - | 15
CAMYRCASSGGAEQYF | - | TRBV25-1 | once | TRBJ2-7 | - | 16
CASSVSSSSYEQYF | TGTGCTAGCAGCGTCAGCAGTAGCTCCTACGAACAGTACTTC | TRBV9 | - | TRBJ2-7 | - | 14
CASSLEGKAENEQFF | TGTGCCAGCAGCCTAGAGGGAAAGGCTGAAAATGAGCAGTTCTTC | TRBV7-3 | - | TRBJ2-1 | - | 15
CASSLARGTEAFF | TGTGCCAGCAGCTTAGCGCGGGGAACTGAAGCTTTCTTT | TRBV7-9 | - | TRBJ1-1 | - | 13
CSAGDFLLSTDTQFF | TGCAGTGCTGGGGACTTCCTCCTGAGCACAGATACGCAGTTCTTC | TRBV20-1 | - | TRBJ2-1 | - | 15
CASSARTRAPEQLF | TGTGCCAGCAGCGCCAGGACTAGAGCCCCCGAGCAGCTCTTC | TRBV9 | - | TRBJ2-1 | TRBD2 | 14
CASSIYLCSVDLVQEGDYGYTF | - | TRBV25-1 | - | TRBJ1-2 | - | 22
CASSLVSGSGADTQYF | TGCGCCAGCAGCTTGGTTAGCGGGAGTGGTGCAGATACGCAGTATTTT | TRBV5-1 | - | TRBJ2-3 | TRBD2 | 16
CAIQGNGNQPQHF | TGTGCCATCCAGGGTAATGGCAATCAGCCCCAGCATTTT | TRBV24-1 | medium-sized | TRBJ1-5 | - | 13
CASSPLAGGLYSYEQYF | TGTGCCAGCAGCCCTCTTGCGGGAGGGCTGTACTCCTACGAGCAGTACTTC | TRBV7-2 | many | TRBJ2-7 | TRBD2 | 17
CASSPRTSGGWYGRFF | TGTGCCAGCAGCCCGCGGACTAGCGGGGGCTGGTATGGGCGGTTCTTC | TRBV11-2 | - | TRBJ2-1 | TRBD2 | 16
CASSQRTSANTGELFF | TGTGCCAGCAGTCAACGGACTAGCGCAAACACCGGGGAGCTGTTTTTT | TRBV27 | many | TRBJ2-2 | TRBD2 | 16
CSARGISTGFEQYF | TGCAGTGCTAGAGGGATCTCGACAGGGTTCGAGCAGTACTTC | TRBV20-1 | few | TRBJ2-7 | TRBD1 | 14
CASSTRQGWWFF | TGTGCCAGCAGCACCCGACAGGGGTGGTGGTTCTTC | TRBV3-1 | many | TRBJ2-1 | TRBD1 | 12
CSSSLGGTVYVDGYAF | TGCTCCAGCAGCTTGGGTGGGACAGTCTACGTCGATGGCTACGCCTTC | TRBV5-1 | - | TRBJ1-2 | TRBD1 | 16
CASSYLLDRVGETQYF | TGTGCCAGCAGTTACCTTTTAGACAGGGTAGGGGAGACCCAGTACTTC | TRBV6-2/TRBV6-3 | many | TRBJ2-5 | TRBD1 | 16
CASSGGTEAFF | TGTGCCAGCAGCGGGGGAACTGAAGCTTTCTTT | TRBV6-5 | many | TRBJ1-1 | - | 11
CASSLAGETQYF | TGTGCCAGTAGTCTAGCTGGTGAGACCCAGTACTTC | TRBV19 | many | TRBJ2-5 | - | 12
CATSDPSGSTGYEQYF | TGTGCCACCAGTGATCCTAGCGGGAGTACCGGCTACGAGCAGTACTTC | TRBV24-1 | - | TRBJ2-7 | TRBD2 | 16
CASSWLAGSGGNEQFF | TGTGCCAGCAGCTGGTTGGCCGGGTCAGGGGGCAATGAGCAGTTCTTC | TRBV5-1 | - | TRBJ2-1 | TRBD1 | 16
CASSVEYGTGGYGYTF | TGTGCCAGCAGCGTAGAATACGGGACAGGGGGCTATGGCTACACCTTC | TRBV9 | - | TRBJ1-2 | TRBD1 | 16
CASSSIGTGSSEAFF | TGTGCCAGCAGTTCAATCGGGACAGGGAGCTCTGAAGCTTTCTTT | TRBV27 | many | TRBJ1-1 | TRBD1 | 15
CAGSFKNQPQHF | TGTGCCGGCAGCTTTAAGAATCAGCCCCAGCATTTT | TRBV5-6 | - | TRBJ1-5 | - | 12
CASSSQSNEKLFF | TGTGCCAGCAGTTCCCAGAGTAATGAAAAACTGTTTTTT | TRBV28 | many | TRBJ1-4 | - | 13
CASSLGTSGSRSEQYF | TGTGCCAGCAGCTTAGGAACTAGCGGGAGTAGGAGCGAGCAGTACTTC | TRBV7-2 | - | TRBJ2-7 | TRBD2 | 16